These T cell receptor beta chains were read from a single sample in a study of T-cell reconstitution after alpha-beta-depleted transplantation in children. TCRdb redid the calling of the PCR reads with MiXCR, one entry per CDR3 protein. The sample has 150,000 to 200,000 distinct CDR3 sequences, roughly 6.8% seen once; the top ten hold around 3.1%. Sequencing was performed on PBMCs from the stem cell graft donor, taken from the stem cell graft. Every receptor here comes from a human donor who donated a stem cell graft to a child with Wiskott-Aldrich syndrome. Each CDR3 is given with its conserved first and last residue. A D gene is named only where the DNA matches it firmly. Some rows have no size entry. The others give once, few or many, or a class for an expanded clone.

>TRBV12-3/TRBV12-4|TRBJ2-3|many|.
TGTGCCAGCAGTTCCCCATCCCTAGATACGCAGTATTTT
CASSSPSLDTQYF
>TRBV20-1|TRBJ2-7|many|TRBD1
TGCAGTGCCGCCCGGGACAGCAGCTCCTACGAGCAGTACTTC
CSAARDSSSYEQYF
>TRBV19|TRBJ1-1|many|.
TGTGCCAGTAGTACCAGGGTTAGTGCGGGAACTGAAGCTTTCTTT
CASSTRVSAGTEAFF
>TRBV2|TRBJ2-1|.|.
TGTGCCAGCAGTTTCAAGGACAGGGAGGGTGAGCAGTTCTTC
CASSFKDREGEQFF
>TRBV11-2|TRBJ2-7|few|.
TGTGCCAGCAGCCTCGGACCCCTTGGGTACGAGCAGTACTTC
CASSLGPLGYEQYF
>TRBV7-9|TRBJ2-7|few|TRBD2
TGTGCCAGCAGCAAACTAGCGGGCAAACCCTACGAGCAGTACTTC
CASSKLAGKPYEQYF
>TRBV12-3/TRBV12-4|TRBJ2-7|many|TRBD2
TGTGCCAGCAGCAAACTAGCGGCCTTGCCCTACGAGCAGTACTTC
CASSKLAALPYEQYF
>TRBV20-1|TRBJ2-6|many|TRBD1
TGCAGTGCTAGGGTTGGACAGGGGGTTGCTGGGGCCAACGTCCTGACTTTC
CSARVGQGVAGANVLTF
>TRBV7-2|TRBJ2-3|.|.
TGTGCCAGCAGCTTAGCGCGAGCCACAGATACGCAGTATTTT
CASSLARATDTQYF
>TRBV7-2|TRBJ2-5|many|.
TGTGCCAGCAGCCCATTAAACCAAGAGACCCAGTACTTC
CASSPLNQETQYF
>TRBV30|TRBJ1-1|few|.
TGTGCCTGGAGTCCCCAGATGAACACTGAAGCTTTCTTT
CAWSPQMNTEAFF